A single sample gave rise to the 14 T cell receptor beta chains below, sequenced in a study of blood T cell repertoires in COVID-19. Profiled with immunoSEQ multiplex PCR; TCRdb holds only in-frame clones, not every one. The sample lists a few hundred thousand clones; about nine tenths were seen once. Input material: PBMCs or T cells enriched from blood (not recorded which). These receptors were taken from a man younger than 35 with acute COVID-19.

The V call is TRBV10-3, the J call TRBJ2-6, with D perhaps matching TRBD2 (7 bases). V gave up 2 bases and J gave up 0 bases, with 14 bases separating them. CDR3 length: 18 residues. Germline CDR1 is ENHRY and CDR2 is SYGVKD. CDR3 residues: CAISELAAGASGANVLTF. Written as DNA, the CDR3 is TGTGCCATCAGTGAGCTAGCGGCGGGGGCCTCTGGGGCCAACGTCCTGACTTTC.

The gene calls are TRBV27 and TRBJ2-7, with TRBD1 matching over 7 bases. Germline V gene data show CDR1 as MNHEY and CDR2 as SMNVEV (reference sequence). The V gene end was trimmed by 8 bases and the J gene end by 4 bases; junction bases not matched to a gene: 8. This CDR3 comprises 13 residues. CDR3 sequence reads: CASSDRRHYEQYF. DNA of the CDR3: TGTGCCAGCTCGGACAGGCGTCATTACGAGCAGTACTTC.

The chain has TRBV30 and TRBJ2-2; D perhaps matches TRBD2 (6 bases). V was trimmed by 1 base and J by 4 bases, leaving 13 bases between them. Germline V gene data show CDR1 as GTSNPN and CDR2 as SVGIG (reference sequence). The CDR3 covers 15 residues. CDR3 coding DNA: TGTGCCTGGAGTGAAAATTTACTAGCCACCGGGGAGCTGTTTTTT. Its protein is CAWSENLLATGELFF.

J is TRBJ1-1 and V is TRBV9, with D perhaps matching TRBD1 (6 bases). This CDR3 is 12 amino acids long. The germline CDR1 and CDR2 sequences are SGDLS and YYNGEE. V shed 0 bases and J shed 11 bases, with 11 bases lying between them. CDR3: CASSVAQGRAFF. DNA for the CDR3: TGTGCCAGCAGCGTAGCTCAGGGGCGCGCTTTCTTT.

This chain uses TRBV2 with TRBJ2-5, with 8 bases aligning to TRBD2. CDR3 length: 15 residues. Germline V gene data show CDR1 as SNHLY and CDR2 as FYNNEI. The ends lost 3 bases at V and 9 bases at J; junction bases unmatched: 12. CDR3: CASSETGRAEKPQYF. The CDR3 DNA sequence: TGTGCCAGCAGTGAGACCGGGAGGGCCGAGAAGCCCCAGTACTTC.

The chain recombines TRBV5-5 with TRBJ2-7, with 10 bases matching TRBD1. Trimming took 1 base from V and 4 from J; bases not matched to a gene: 5. The CDR3 has 15 amino acids. Germline-derived CDR1 and CDR2 are SGHKS and YYEKEE (reference sequence). CDR3 residues: CASSLLGQGGYEQYF. The CDR3 nucleotides are TGTGCCAGCAGCTTGTTAGGACAGGGGGGATACGAGCAGTACTTC.

The rearrangement links TRBV9 to TRBJ1-1; possible D gene TRBD1, 6 bases. V was shortened by 0 bases and J by 6 bases, with 15 bases between the two germline ends. The CDR3 extends over 15 amino acids. Germline lookup yields CDR1 SGDLS and CDR2 YYNGEE. The CDR3: CASSVVDSSGAEAFF. The CDR3 region has the DNA TGTGCCAGCAGCGTAGTGGACAGCTCGGGCGCTGAAGCTTTCTTT.

This sequence joins TRBV7-2 and TRBJ2-1; TRBD2 matches at 12 bases. This CDR3 comprises 15 residues. Unmatched junction bases numbered 4, after V lost 5 bases and J lost 5 bases. CDR1 is SGHTA, CDR2 FQGNSA, per germline. CDR3 nucleotide sequence: TGTGCCAGCAGCCCCGGGACTAGCGGGCACAATGAGCAGTTCTTC. Translation: CASSPGTSGHNEQFF.

The chain uses TRBV19 and TRBJ2-1; perhaps TRBD2 as D (5 bases). The CDR3 consists of 15 residues. Deletions cut 6 bases from V and 4 bases from J, with 16 bases between. Germline V lookup: CDR1 LNHDA, CDR2 SQIVND (reference sequence). CDR3 DNA sequence: TGTGCCAGTAGCGTTGGGGAGCTGGGATACAATGAGCAGTTCTTC. Translated, it gives CASSVGELGYNEQFF.

The gene calls are TRBV11-2 and TRBJ2-5, with 14 nucleotides matching TRBD2. This CDR3 is built from 18 residues. Per the germline V gene, CDR1 is SGHAT and CDR2 is FQNNGV. The J segment lost 4 bases and the V segment lost 6 bases, leaving 13 bases of the junction unmatched. For the CDR3, the DNA is TGTGCCAGCAGGACCGGGACTAGCGGGAGTACCTCGGGAGAGACCCAGTACTTC. Residues: CASRTGTSGSTSGETQYF.

V and J are TRBV21-1 and TRBJ1-5. TRBV21-1 is a pseudogene locus. The CDR3 runs to 20 residues. Written as DNA, the CDR3 is TGTGCCAGCAGAGTCCGGAGGGCCAAAGATGTCATCCTAAGCAATCAGCCCCAGCATTTT. Translating it yields CASRVRRAKDVILSNQPQHF.

This clone has just one count. The J gene is TRBJ2-1, the V gene TRBV9; tentatively, D is TRBD2 (5 bases). CDR3 length: 14 amino acids. Between the trimmed V and J ends, which lost 0 bases and 6 bases, there was a span of 10 bases. Looked up from germline, CDR1 is SGDLS and CDR2 is YYNGEE. CDR3 bases: TGTGCCAGCAGCGTAGCTACGGGAAGCAATGAGCAGTTCTTC. Translated, it gives CASSVATGSNEQFF.

This sequence joins TRBV28 and TRBJ2-3; D gene uncertain. The CDR3 spans 17 residues. V was cut by 3 bases and J by 0 bases, with 16 bases left in between. Germline lookup yields CDR1 MDHEN and CDR2 SYDVKM. The CDR3 spells CASSLVRGVTSTDTQYF. CDR3 in DNA: TGTGCCAGCAGTTTGGTTCGTGGAGTTACTAGCACAGATACGCAGTATTTT.

This chain joins TRBV9 and TRBJ2-1, with 10 bases identical to TRBD2. Germline assignment: CDR1 SGDLS and CDR2 YYNGEE. V lost 3 bases, J lost 3 bases, and 6 bases stayed unmatched. The CDR3 covers 16 residues. CDR3 sequence: CASSDSTSGIYNEQFF. DNA of the CDR3: TGTGCCAGCAGCGACTCAACTAGCGGGATCTACAATGAGCAGTTCTTC.